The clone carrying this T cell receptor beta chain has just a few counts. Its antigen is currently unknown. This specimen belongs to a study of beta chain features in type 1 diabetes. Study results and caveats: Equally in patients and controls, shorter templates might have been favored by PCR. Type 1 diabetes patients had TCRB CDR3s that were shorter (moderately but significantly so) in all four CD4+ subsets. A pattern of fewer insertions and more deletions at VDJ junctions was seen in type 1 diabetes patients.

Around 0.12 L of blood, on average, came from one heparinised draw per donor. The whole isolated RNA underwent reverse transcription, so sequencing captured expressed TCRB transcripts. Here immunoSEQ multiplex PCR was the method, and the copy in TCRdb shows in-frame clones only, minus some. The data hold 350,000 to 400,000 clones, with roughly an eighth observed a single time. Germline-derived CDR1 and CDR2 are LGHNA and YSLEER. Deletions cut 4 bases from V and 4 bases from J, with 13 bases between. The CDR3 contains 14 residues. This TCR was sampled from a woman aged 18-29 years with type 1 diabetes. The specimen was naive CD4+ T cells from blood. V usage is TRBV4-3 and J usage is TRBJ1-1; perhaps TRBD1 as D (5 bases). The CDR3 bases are TGCGCCAGCAGCCGAAGCTCGACAGTCACTGAAGCTTTCTTT. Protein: CASSRSSTVTEAFF.